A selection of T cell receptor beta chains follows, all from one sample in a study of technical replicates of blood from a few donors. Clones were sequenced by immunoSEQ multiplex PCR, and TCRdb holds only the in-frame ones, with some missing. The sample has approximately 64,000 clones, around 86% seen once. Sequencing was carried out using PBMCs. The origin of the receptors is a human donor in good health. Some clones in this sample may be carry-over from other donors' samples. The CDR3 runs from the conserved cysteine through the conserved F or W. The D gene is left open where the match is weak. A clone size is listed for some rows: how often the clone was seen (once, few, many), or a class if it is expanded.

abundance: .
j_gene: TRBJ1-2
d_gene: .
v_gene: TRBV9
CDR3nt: TGTGCCAGCAGCGGACAGTGGGGCTACACCTTC
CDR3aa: CASSGQWGYTF

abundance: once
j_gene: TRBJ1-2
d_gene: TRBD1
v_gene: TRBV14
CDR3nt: TGTGCCAGCAGCATGTATCAGGGGGCCTATGGCTACACCTTC
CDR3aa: CASSMYQGAYGYTF

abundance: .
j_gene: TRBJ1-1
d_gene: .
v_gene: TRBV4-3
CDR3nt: TGCGCCAGCAGCCAAGCGTCAGGCCCTTTGAACACTGAAGCTTTCTTT
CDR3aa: CASSQASGPLNTEAFF

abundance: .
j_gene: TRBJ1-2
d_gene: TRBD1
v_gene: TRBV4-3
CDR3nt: TGCGCCAGCAGCCAAGATGGGACAGGGCATGAGAGCTACACCTTC
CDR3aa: CASSQDGTGHESYTF

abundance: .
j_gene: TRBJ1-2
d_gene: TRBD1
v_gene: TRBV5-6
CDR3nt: TGTGCCAGCGGGGACAGTGGCTATGGCTACACCTTC
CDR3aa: CASGDSGYGYTF

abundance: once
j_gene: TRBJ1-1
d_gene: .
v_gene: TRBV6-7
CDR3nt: TGTGCCAGCAGTTCCCACAGGGCCCCAGACACTGAAGCTTTCTTT
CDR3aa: CASSSHRAPDTEAFF

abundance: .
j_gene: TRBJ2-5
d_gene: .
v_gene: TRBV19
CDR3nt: TGTGCCAGTAGTATAGGAAGGCGGGCAGGCGACCAAGAGACCCAGTACTTC
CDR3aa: CASSIGRRAGDQETQYF

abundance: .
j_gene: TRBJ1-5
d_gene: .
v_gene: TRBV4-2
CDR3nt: TGTGCCAGCAGCTTTGCCCAGGGCAATCAGCCCCAGCATTTT
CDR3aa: CASSFAQGNQPQHF

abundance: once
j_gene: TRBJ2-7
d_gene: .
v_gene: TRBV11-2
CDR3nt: TGTGCCAGCAGCAATGGGCCCGCCAAGTACTTC
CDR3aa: CASSNGPAKYF

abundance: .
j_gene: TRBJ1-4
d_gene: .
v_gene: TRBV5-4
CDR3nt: TGTGCCAGCAGCCGCCGGTCTGGGGGCATAAATGAAAAACTGTTTTTT
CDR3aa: CASSRRSGGINEKLFF

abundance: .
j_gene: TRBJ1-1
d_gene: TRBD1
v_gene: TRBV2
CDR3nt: TGTGCCAGCAGTGAAGCGCTTCGGACAGGACAAAACACTGAAGCTTTCTTT
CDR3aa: CASSEALRTGQNTEAFF

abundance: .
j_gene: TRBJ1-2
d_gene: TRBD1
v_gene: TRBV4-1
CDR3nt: TGCGCCAGCAGACAACCTGGACAGGGCGGAGGTGGCTACACCTTC
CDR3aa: CASRQPGQGGGGYTF

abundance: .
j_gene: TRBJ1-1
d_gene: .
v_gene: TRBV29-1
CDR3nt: TGCAGCGTTGGGGAGGGGAACACTGAAGCTTTCTTT
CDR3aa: CSVGEGNTEAFF

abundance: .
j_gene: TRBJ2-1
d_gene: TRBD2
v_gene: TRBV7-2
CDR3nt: TGTGCCAGCGGGGTCTCAGCGGGAGTATACAATGAGCAGTTCTTC
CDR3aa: CASGVSAGVYNEQFF

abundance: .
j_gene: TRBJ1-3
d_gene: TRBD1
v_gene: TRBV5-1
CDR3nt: TGCGCCAGCAGCATGGACAGGGCTGGAAACACCATATATTTT
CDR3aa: CASSMDRAGNTIYF

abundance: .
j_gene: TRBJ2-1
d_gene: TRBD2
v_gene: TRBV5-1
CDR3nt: TGCGCCAGCAGCTTGGTAGGGACTAGCGTCCCAAATGAGCAGTTCTTC
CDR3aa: CASSLVGTSVPNEQFF

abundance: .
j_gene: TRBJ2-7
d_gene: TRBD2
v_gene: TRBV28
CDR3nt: TGTGCCAGTGGTTTTGAGTCTAGCGGGATCTCAGCCTACGAGCAGTACTTC
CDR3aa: CASGFESSGISAYEQYF

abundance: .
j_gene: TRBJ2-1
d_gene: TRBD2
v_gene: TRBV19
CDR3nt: TGTGCCAGTAGGCCCCCCGGGGGGGCCTACAATGAGCAGTTCTTC
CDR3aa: CASRPPGGAYNEQFF

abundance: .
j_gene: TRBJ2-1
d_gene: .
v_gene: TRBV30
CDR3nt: TGTGCCTGGCGACAGGACTCCTACAATGAGCAGTTCTTC
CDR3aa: CAWRQDSYNEQFF

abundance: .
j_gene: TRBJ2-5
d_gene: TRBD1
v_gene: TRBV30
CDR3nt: TGTGCCTGGAACAGGGGCGGGGAGACCCAGTACTTC
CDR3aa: CAWNRGGETQYF

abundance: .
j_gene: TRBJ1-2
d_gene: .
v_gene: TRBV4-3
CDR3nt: TGCGCCAGCAGCCAGGGTCCCAGGGCGGCTGGCTACACCTTC
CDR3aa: CASSQGPRAAGYTF

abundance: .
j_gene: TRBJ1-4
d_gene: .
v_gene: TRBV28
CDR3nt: TGTGCCAGCAGACTCACAGGGTCCTGGGAAAAACTGTTTTTT
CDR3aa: CASRLTGSWEKLFF

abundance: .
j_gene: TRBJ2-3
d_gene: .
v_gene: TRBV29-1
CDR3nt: TGCAGCGCCCGTTATGGCTTTGCCACAGATACGCAGTATTTT
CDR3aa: CSARYGFATDTQYF

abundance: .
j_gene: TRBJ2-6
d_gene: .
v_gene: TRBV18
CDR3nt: TGTGCCAGCTCAGCACAGGCAGTTCGGGGTGGGGCCAACGTCCTGACTTTC
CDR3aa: CASSAQAVRGGANVLTF

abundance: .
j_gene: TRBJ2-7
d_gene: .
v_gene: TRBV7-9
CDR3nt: TGTGCCAGCAGCTTTCGGGGTCCCTACGAGCAGTACTTC
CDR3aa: CASSFRGPYEQYF

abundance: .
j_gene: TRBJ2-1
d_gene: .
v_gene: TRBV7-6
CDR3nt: TGTGCCAGCAGCTTAGCGGGTGGGGTTGGAGCGGGCCGGCGGCTCAATGAGCAGTTCTTC
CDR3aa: CASSLAGGVGAGRRLNEQFF

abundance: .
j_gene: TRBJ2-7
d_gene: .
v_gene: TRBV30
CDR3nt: TGTGCCTGGAGTCGGCCGGGAGTCTTCGAGCAGTACTTC
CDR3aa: CAWSRPGVFEQYF

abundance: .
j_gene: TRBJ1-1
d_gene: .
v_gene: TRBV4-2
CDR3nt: TGTGCCAGCAGCCAAGAATTGGGGGGCACTGAAGCTTTCTTT
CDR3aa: CASSQELGGTEAFF

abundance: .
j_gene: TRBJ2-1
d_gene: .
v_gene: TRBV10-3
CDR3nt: TGTGCCATCAGTGCCCCGGGGAGCGCCTACAATGAGCAGTTCTTC
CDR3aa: CAISAPGSAYNEQFF

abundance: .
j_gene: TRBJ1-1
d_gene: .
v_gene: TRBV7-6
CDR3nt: TGTGCCAGCAGCCCCCCAAGGACAGTGAACACTGAAGCTTTCTTT
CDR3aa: CASSPPRTVNTEAFF

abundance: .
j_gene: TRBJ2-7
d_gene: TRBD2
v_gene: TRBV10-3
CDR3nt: TGTGCCATCAGGGGGGGAGGGGAGCAGTACTTC
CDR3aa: CAIRGGGEQYF

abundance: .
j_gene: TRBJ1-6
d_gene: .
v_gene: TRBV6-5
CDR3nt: TGTGCCAGCAGTTACATGAGGTATAATTCACCCCTCCACTTT
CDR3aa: CASSYMRYNSPLHF

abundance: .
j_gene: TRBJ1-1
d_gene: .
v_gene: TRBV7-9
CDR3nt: TGTGCCAGCAGCTTACAGGGCTCTAACACTGAAGCTTTCTTT
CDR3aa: CASSLQGSNTEAFF

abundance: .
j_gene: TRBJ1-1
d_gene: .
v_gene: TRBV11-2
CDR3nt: TGTGCCAGCAGCTTAGTAGGGGGGGGCACTGAAGCTTTCTTT
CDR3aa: CASSLVGGGTEAFF

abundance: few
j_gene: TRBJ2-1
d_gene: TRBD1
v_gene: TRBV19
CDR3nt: TGTGCCAGTAGGGGACAGGGGGCGTACAATGAGCAGTTCTTC
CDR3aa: CASRGQGAYNEQFF

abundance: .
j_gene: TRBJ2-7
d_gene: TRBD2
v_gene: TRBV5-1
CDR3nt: TGCGCCAGCATGTGGAGCGGGAGCTCTCACGAGCAGTACTTC
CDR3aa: CASMWSGSSHEQYF

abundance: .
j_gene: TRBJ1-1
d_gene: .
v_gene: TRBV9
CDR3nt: TGTGCCAGCAGCGCAGTTGCGAACACTGAAGCTTTCTTT
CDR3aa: CASSAVANTEAFF

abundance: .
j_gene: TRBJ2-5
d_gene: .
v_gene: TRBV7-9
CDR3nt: TGTGCCAGCAGCTTAGCGCGGGGAGCTGAAGAGACCCAGTACTTC
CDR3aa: CASSLARGAEETQYF

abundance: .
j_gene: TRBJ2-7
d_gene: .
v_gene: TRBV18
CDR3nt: TGTGCCAGCTCACCAAGGTTGACTTGGGAGCAGTACTTC
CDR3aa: CASSPRLTWEQYF

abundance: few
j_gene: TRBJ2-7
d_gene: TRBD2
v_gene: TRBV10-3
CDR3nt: TGTGCCATCAGTGTCGTAGGCCTAGCGGTCTACGAGCAGTACTTC
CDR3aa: CAISVVGLAVYEQYF

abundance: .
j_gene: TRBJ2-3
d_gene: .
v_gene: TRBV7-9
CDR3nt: TGTGCCAGCTCCCAAATCGGGACAACGGACCGCAGGGATACGCAGTATTTT
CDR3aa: CASSQIGTTDRRDTQYF

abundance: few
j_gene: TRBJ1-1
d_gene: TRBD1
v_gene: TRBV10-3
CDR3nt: TGTGCCATCACTGAGACAGGGGGCACTGAAGCTTTCTTT
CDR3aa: CAITETGGTEAFF

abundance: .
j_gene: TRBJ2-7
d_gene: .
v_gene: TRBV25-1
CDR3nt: TGTGCCAGCAGTGAAAGAGCTTACGAGCAGTACTTC
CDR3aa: CASSERAYEQYF

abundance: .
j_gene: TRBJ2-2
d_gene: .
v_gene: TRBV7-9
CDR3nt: TGTGCCAGCAGTTCCCCTCGGTACTCCGCTAACACCGGGGAGCTGTTTTTT
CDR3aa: CASSSPRYSANTGELFF

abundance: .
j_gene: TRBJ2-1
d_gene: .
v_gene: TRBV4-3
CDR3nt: TGCGCCAGCAGCCAAAGCCCAGGAGGGCAGTTCTTC
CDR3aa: CASSQSPGGQFF